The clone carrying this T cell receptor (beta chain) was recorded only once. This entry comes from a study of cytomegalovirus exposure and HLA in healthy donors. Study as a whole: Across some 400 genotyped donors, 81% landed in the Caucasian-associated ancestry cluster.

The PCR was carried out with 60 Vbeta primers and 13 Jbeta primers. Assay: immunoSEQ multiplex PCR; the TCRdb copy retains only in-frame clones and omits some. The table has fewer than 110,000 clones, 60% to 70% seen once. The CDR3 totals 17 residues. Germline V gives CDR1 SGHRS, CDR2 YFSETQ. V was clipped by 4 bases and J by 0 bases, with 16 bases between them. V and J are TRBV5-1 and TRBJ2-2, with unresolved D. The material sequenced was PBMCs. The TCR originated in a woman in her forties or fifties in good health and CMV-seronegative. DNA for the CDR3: TGCGCCAGCAGCCTGAGACAATTTCGGACGAACACCGGGGAGCTGTTTTTT. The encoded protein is CASSLRQFRTNTGELFF.